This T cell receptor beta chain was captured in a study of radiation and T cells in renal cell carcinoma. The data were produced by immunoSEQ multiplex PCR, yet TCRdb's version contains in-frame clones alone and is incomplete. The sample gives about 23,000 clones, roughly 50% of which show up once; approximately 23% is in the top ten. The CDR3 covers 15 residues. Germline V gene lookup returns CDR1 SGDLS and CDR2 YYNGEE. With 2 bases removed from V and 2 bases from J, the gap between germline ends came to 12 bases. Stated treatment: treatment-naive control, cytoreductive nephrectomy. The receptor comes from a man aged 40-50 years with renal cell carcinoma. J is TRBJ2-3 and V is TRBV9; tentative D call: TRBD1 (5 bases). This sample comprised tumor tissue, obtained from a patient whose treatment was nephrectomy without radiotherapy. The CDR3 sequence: CASSVSQDNTDTQYF. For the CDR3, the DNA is TGTGCCAGCAGCGTGTCACAGGACAACACAGATACGCAGTATTTT.